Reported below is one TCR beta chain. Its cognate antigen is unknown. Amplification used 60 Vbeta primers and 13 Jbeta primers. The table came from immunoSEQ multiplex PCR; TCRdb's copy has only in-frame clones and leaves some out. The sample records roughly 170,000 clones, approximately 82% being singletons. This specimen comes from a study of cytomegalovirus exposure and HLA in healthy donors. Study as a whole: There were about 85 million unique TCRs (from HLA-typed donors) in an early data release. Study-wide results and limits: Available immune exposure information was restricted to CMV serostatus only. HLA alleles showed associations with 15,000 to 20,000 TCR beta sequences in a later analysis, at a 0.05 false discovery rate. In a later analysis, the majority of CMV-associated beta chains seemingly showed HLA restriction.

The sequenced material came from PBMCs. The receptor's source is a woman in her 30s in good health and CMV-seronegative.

CDR3 nucleotides: TGCGCCAGCAGCCTGGGGCCTAGTCTTAATGAGCAGTTCTTC. Amino acids: CASSLGPSLNEQFF. The chain couples TRBV5-1 to TRBJ2-1, with D perhaps TRBD1 (5 bases). Looked up from germline, CDR1 is SGHRS and CDR2 is YFSETQ. The CDR3 spans 14 residues. V gave up 4 bases and J gave up 7 bases, with 15 bases separating them.